The source of this T cell receptor beta chain is a study of blood T cell repertoires in COVID-19. Study-level background: T cells, B-cell-depleted T cells, or PBMCs supplied cDNA or gDNA.

Those enrolled, adults aged roughly 18 to 95 years, came from 20 to 25 US areas. Clinical histories supplied by participants themselves formed the basis of cohort assignment. In the authors' methods: Amplification of reference gene primers was used by the study to estimate nucleated cell counts. The assay was immunoSEQ multiplex PCR, and TCRdb's table has in-frame clones only and misses some. That table gives V, J and clone size, and the DNA gave D and trimming. The sample holds 250,000 to 300,000 clones; approximately 90% are singletons and the top ten take 1.2%. V shed 0 bases and J 4 bases; nucleotides not matched to a gene: 7. The CDR3 spans 16 residues. The germline V gene encodes CDR1 SGDLS and CDR2 YYNGEE.

The J gene is TRBJ2-3, the V gene TRBV9; 8 bases fit TRBD2. The receptor was derived from a human donor in a cohort exposed to, infected with or recovered from COVID-19 (not recorded which). The donor label of this sample is uncertain. Input material: PBMCs or T cells enriched from blood (not recorded which). As DNA, the CDR3 is TGTGCCAGCAGCGTAGCCGGGGGGGCGGTCGCAGATACGCAGTATTTT. It is translated as CASSVAGGAVADTQYF.